This T cell receptor beta chain was obtained from a study of CD4 T cells in relation to SARS-CoV-2 and coronaviruses. This CDR3 comprises 16 residues. Germline V gene sequence: CDR1 SGHNT, CDR2 YYREEE (reference sequence). With V trimmed by 4 bases and J by 3 bases, 9 bases remained unmatched. Naive or memory CD4+ cells were cultured 1:1 with T cell-depleted PBMCs plus CEF. CEF-cultured naive and memory CD4+ T cell DNA got survey-level sequencing. TCRdb's table, derived via immunoSEQ multiplex PCR, lists solely in-frame clones and lacks some. This repertoire shows over 40,000 clones, approximately 80% found once; its top ten account for 1.2%. To note about this clone: Antigen unknown.

Source material: naive CD4+ T cells from PBMCs, cultured in vitro. Noted subset: naive CD4+ T cells isolated by negative enrichment. The origin of this receptor is an adult with COVID-19. The chain joins TRBV5-4 to TRBJ2-5; TRBD1 agrees at 10 bases. CDR3 amino acids: CASSTTGTGEKETQYF. The CDR3 DNA is TGTGCCAGCAGCACCACCGGGACAGGGGAGAAAGAGACCCAGTACTTC.